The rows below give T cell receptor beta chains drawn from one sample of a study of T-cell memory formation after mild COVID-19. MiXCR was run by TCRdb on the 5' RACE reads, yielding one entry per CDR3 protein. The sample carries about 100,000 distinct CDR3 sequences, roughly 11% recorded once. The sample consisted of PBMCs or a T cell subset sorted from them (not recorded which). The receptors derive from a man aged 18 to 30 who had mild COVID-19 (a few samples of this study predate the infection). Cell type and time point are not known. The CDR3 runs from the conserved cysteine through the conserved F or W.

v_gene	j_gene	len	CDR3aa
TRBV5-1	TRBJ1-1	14	CASSLHGGNTEAFF
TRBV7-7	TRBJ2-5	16	CASSLVIAPGLQTQYF
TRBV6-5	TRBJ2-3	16	CASSANGGGYTDTQYF
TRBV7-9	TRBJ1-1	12	CASSYLLTEAFF
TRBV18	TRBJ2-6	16	CASSTQDGVGANVLTF
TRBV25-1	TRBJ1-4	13	CASGGQGNEKLFF
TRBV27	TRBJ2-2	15	CASSLSGGYTGELFF
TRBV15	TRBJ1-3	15	CATSRWDRVGNTIYF
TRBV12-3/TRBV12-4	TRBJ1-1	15	CASSNRDREATEAFF
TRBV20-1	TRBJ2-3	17	CSAGGWGGVPSTDTQYF
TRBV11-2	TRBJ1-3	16	CASSSGRQGAGNTIYF
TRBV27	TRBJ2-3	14	CASSFGPGTDTQYF
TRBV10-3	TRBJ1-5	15	CAISELTGSNQPQHF
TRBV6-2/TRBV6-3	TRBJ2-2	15	CASSKRYPGTGELFF
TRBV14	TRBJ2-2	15	CASSQGGGNTGELFF
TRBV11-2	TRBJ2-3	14	CASVGVLSTDTQYF
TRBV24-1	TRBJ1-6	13	CAAKTGKGSPLHF
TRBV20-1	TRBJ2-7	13	CSARGTWRNEQYF
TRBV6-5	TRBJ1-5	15	CASSPHRDLYQPQHF
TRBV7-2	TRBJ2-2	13	CASSLLQIGELFF
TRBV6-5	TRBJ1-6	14	CASSYRGTMNALHF
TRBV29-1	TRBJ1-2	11	CSVEGISGYTF
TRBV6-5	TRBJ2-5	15	CASRLSGGAQETQYF
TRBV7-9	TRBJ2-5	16	CASSLLRAGGRETQYF
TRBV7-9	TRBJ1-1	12	CASSLPNRRAFF
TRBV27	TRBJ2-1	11	CASRVWDEQFF
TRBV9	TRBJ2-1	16	CASSPPLAGGSNEQFF
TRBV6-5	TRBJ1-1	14	CASSTYERNTEAFF
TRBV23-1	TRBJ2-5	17	CASSQSVLAGDKETQYF
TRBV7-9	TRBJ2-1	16	CASSLVSRDEANEQFF
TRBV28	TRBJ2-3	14	CASSFLTGVDTQYF
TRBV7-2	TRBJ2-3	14	CASSNVGSTDTQYF
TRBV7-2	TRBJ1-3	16	CASSWAQGTPPVAIYF
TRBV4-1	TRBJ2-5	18	CASSQAALAGGGRETQYF
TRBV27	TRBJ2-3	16	CASSFRLAGVTDTQYF
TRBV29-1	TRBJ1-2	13	CSVDRQGDYGYTF
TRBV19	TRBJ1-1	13	CASSITGLAEAFF
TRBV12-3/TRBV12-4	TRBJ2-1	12	CASSPGPNEQFF
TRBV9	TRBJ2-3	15	CASASGRSFADTQYF
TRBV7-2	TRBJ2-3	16	CASSLGAGAYTDTQYF
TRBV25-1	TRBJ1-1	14	CASSEPGVYTEAFF
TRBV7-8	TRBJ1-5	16	CASSYFGGGGNQPQHF
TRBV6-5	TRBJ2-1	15	CASSYGGSPYNEQFF
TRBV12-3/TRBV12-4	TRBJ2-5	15	CASSRADRAYETQYF
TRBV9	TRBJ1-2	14	CASSPGGLGYGYTF
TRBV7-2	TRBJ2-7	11	CASSLGAEQYF
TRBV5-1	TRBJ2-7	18	CASRTVYSERESSYEQYF
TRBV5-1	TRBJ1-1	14	CASSSGQGAPEAFF
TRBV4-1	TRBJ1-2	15	CASSQVGGTGYGYTF